The clone carrying this TCR beta chain turned up a few times. This sample was included in a study of T-cell reconstitution after alpha-beta-depleted transplantation in children. Preparation of the TCRbeta library used unique molecular identifiers. Via MiXCR, TCRdb re-called the PCR reads, giving one row per CDR3 protein. Of over 300,000 distinct CDR3 sequences listed, 10% are singletons. The CDR3 runs to 15 residues. V lost 2 bases, J lost 3 bases, and 13 bases lay in between. CDR1 SGHRS and CDR2 YFSETQ come from the germline V gene. The input for sequencing was PBMCs from the stem cell graft donor, taken from the stem cell graft. This TCR was recovered from a human donor who donated a stem cell graft to a child with acute lymphoblastic leukemia. The rearrangement links TRBV5-1 to TRBJ2-3; D is unclear. The chain's CDR3 is CASSFDGDTTDTQYF. DNA for the CDR3: TGCGCCAGCAGCTTCGACGGTGATACTACAGATACGCAGTATTTT.